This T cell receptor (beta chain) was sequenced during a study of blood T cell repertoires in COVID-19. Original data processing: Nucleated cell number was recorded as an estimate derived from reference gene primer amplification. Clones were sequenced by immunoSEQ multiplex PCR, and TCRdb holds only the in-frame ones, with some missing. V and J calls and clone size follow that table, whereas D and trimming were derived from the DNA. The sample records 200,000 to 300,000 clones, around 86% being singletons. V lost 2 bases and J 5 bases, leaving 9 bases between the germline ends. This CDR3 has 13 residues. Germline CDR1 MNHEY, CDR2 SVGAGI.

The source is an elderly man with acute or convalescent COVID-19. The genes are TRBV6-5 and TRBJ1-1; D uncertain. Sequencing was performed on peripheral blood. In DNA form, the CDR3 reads TGTGCCAGCAGTTACCTTCGGACTACTGAAGCTTTCTTT. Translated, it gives CASSYLRTTEAFF.